This T cell receptor beta chain originates from a study of shared clonotypes between healthy human individuals. Germline V CDR1 and CDR2: SGHRS, YFSETQ. The CDR3 length is 17 residues. Trimming shortened V by 0 bases and J by 0 bases, and 12 bases separated the two germline ends. The unsorted PBMC replicate PCRs were performed with 300 to 350 ng DNA, some 30,000 T cell genomes. The repertoire was sequenced with immunoSEQ multiplex PCR; TCRdb's copy has only in-frame clones and lacks some. Among fewer than 550,000 clones listed, 60% to 80% were seen once. The sequencing sample was made of PBMCs. This TCR was recovered from a woman aged 40 to 50 in good health. Some clones in this sample may be carry-over from other donors' samples. The rearrangement links TRBV5-1 to TRBJ2-2; possible D gene TRBD1, 5 bases. CDR3 nucleotides: TGCGCCAGCAGCTTGGTTCCCGACAGATCGAACACCGGGGAGCTGTTTTTT. Amino acid sequence: CASSLVPDRSNTGELFF.